This is a list of T cell receptor beta chains from one sample in a study of blood T cells in healthy people across ages. TCRdb reanalysed the 5' RACE reads using MiXCR and keeps one entry per CDR3 protein. Among more than 1 million distinct CDR3 sequences listed, 35% to 50% were seen once. Sequences were obtained from blood. The source of these receptors is a woman aged 55-69 years in good health. CDR3s include the opening cysteine and the closing phenylalanine or tryptophan. Fields, in order: J gene, D gene, clone size, V gene, CDR3 DNA, CDR3 protein. A D gene is named only where the DNA matches it firmly. Clone sizes are given selectively: once, few, many, or a class where the clone is expanded.

TRBJ2-3,-,-,TRBV4-1,TGCGCCAGCAGCCACTTCGCGGGGCCCAGAGCAGATACGCAGTATTTT,CASSHFAGPRADTQYF
TRBJ1-2,TRBD1,-,TRBV20-1,TGCAGTGCCCGCCGGACAGGGGGCGGTGGCTACACCTTC,CSARRTGGGGYTF
TRBJ2-1,-,-,TRBV7-9,TGTGCCAGCACCGTAGGGGGACTCGAATCCTACGAGCAGTTCTTC,CASTVGGLESYEQFF
TRBJ2-3,TRBD2,many,TRBV6-2/TRBV6-3,TGTGCCAGCAGTCTCACTAGCGGACCCACCGCACCAGATACGCAGTATTTT,CASSLTSGPTAPDTQYF
TRBJ1-5,-,-,TRBV6-6,TGTGCCAGCAGTTACCCAGGGCCCAATCAGCCCCAGCATTTT,CASSYPGPNQPQHF
TRBJ2-1,-,-,TRBV27,TGTGCCAGCGCGCCTTATGGGCCCGGGGGCTATGAGCAGTTCTTC,CASAPYGPGGYEQFF
TRBJ2-7,-,-,TRBV6-1,TGTCCCGGCAACAGAACCTACGAGCAGTACTTC,CPGNRTYEQYF
TRBJ2-1,TRBD2,-,TRBV6-1,TGTGCCAGCAGTGAATTTGGAGCGGGGAGCTCCTACAATGAGCAGTTCTTC,CASSEFGAGSSYNEQFF
TRBJ1-5,-,few,TRBV29-1,TGCAGCGTTGGGAGGGACAAGAATCAGCCCCAGCATTTT,CSVGRDKNQPQHF
TRBJ1-5,TRBD1,-,TRBV20-1,TGCAGTGCTACAGGGGGCGGCAATCAGCCCCAGCATTTT,CSATGGGNQPQHF
TRBJ1-2,-,once,TRBV4-1,TGCGCCAGCAGCCAACGAACCGACGGGACGATCTTAGGTGGCTACACCTTC,CASSQRTDGTILGGYTF
TRBJ2-7,-,few,TRBV10-2,TGCGCCAGCAGCCCTGGGAGGATCGAAGCCTACGAGCAGTACTTC,CASSPGRIEAYEQYF
TRBJ2-5,-,-,TRBV6-5,TGTGCCAGCAGTTACCCAGGGAAGAACAATGAGCAGTACTTC,CASSYPGKNNEQYF
TRBJ2-7,-,few,TRBV20-1,TGCAGTGCTAGGTCGACTTACGACTACGAGCAGTACTTC,CSARSTYDYEQYF
TRBJ2-5,-,few,TRBV25-1,TGTGCCAGCAGTGAATATCGTTTCCCAGGGGAGATGGAGACCCAGTACTTC,CASSEYRFPGEMETQYF
TRBJ2-7,-,-,TRBV2,TGTGCCAGCAGCAGAGAACAGGGTACCTACTACGAGCAGTACTTC,CASSREQGTYYEQYF
TRBJ2-7,TRBD1,few,TRBV27,TGTGCCAGCAGTTTAGGGGACAGCTTCTACGAGCAGTACTTC,CASSLGDSFYEQYF
TRBJ1-2,TRBD1,many,TRBV6-5,TGTGCCAGCAGTAAACCGGGACAGGTTAACTATGGCTACACCTTC,CASSKPGQVNYGYTF
TRBJ2-7,TRBD1,-,TRBV12-3/TRBV12-4,TGTGCCAGCAGTTTAGCGGGGACAGCTTGGGATGAGCAGTACTTC,CASSLAGTAWDEQYF
TRBJ2-1,-,-,TRBV15,TGTGCCACCAGCAGAGAGGCGGACACGTACAATGAGCAGTTCTTC,CATSREADTYNEQFF
TRBJ2-1,TRBD2,once,TRBV10-3,TGTGCCATCAGTGAGAGAACTAGCGGGGCCAGCTCCTACAATGAGCAGTTCTTC,CAISERTSGASSYNEQFF
TRBJ2-2,-,few,TRBV7-2,TGTGCCAGCAGCTTAGACAGGAAGGGGGAGCTGTTTTTT,CASSLDRKGELFF
TRBJ2-1,-,-,TRBV7-9,TGTGCCAGCAGCTCAGGACAGTTCGATGAGCAGTTCTTC,CASSSGQFDEQFF
TRBJ2-1,-,-,TRBV5-1,TGCGCCAGCGGGGGGACATCTAATTACAATGAGCAGTTCTTC,CASGGTSNYNEQFF
TRBJ2-7,-,few,TRBV5-6,TGTGCCAGCAGTGCCGGGACCTGGGCCTACGAGCAGTACTTC,CASSAGTWAYEQYF
TRBJ1-5,TRBD1,once,TRBV15,TGTGCCACCAGCAGAGATCTGGGACAGGGGATCATTTCCCAGCATTTT,CATSRDLGQGIISQHF